The clone carrying this T cell receptor (beta chain) appeared many times. Its antigen is not known. The data belong to a study of identical twins. Study findings and constraints: Model-predicted out-of-frame TCR alpha sharing fell below observed values in monozygotic twins. While abundant cord blood beta clonotypes carried fewer insertions, memory repertoires showed no such pattern.

The length of the CDR3 is 14 residues. The ends lost 8 bases at V and 1 base at J; junction bases unmatched: 7. Germline CDR1 and CDR2: MNHEY and SMNVEV (reference sequence). TCRdb called the 5' RACE reads again in MiXCR, with one record for every CDR3 protein. Of 640,000 or so distinct CDR3 sequences detected, 5.5% to 6.5% appear once; the ten largest clones hold 1.5% to 2%. This TCR was recovered from a young man in good health. The J gene is TRBJ2-7, the V gene TRBV27; 8 bases are a match to TRBD1. The sequenced sample was naive T cells sorted from blood. The CDR3: CASGLDRASYEQYF. As DNA, the CDR3 is TGTGCCAGCGGGTTGGACAGGGCATCCTACGAGCAGTACTTC.